This T cell receptor (beta chain) was obtained from a study of T cells in localized non-small cell lung cancer. This CDR3 is 12 amino acids long. Germline lookup yields CDR1 MNHNY and CDR2 SVGAGI (reference sequence). The germline V and J ends were trimmed by 0 bases and 7 bases, with 3 bases remaining between them. This clone showed up just once. Sequenced by immunoSEQ multiplex PCR; TCRdb stores in-frame clones only, minus some. In the table there are about 18,000 clones, approximately 90% of which are singletons. J is TRBJ2-2 and V is TRBV6-6; D ambiguous. The sample consisted of peripheral blood, taken before any cancer treatment. The receptor was derived from a male donor aged 60 or older with stage II squamous cell lung carcinoma. CDR3 in DNA: TGTGCCAGCAGTTACTCCGGCGGGGAGCTGTTTTTT. Its translation: CASSYSGGELFF.